The 15 T cell receptor beta chains given below trace back to one sample, sequenced in a study of blood T cell repertoires in COVID-19. This table comes from immunoSEQ multiplex PCR, and its TCRdb copy is limited to in-frame clones, with some not included. The data hold about 24,000 clones, with nearly 90% observed a single time. The specimen sequenced was peripheral blood. The receptors here all came from a man aged 65-85 years with acute or convalescent COVID-19.

This chain links TRBV6-5 with TRBJ1-2, with 7 bases identical to TRBD1. Germline-derived CDR1 and CDR2 are MNHEY and SVGAGI. The CDR3 contains 14 residues. J lost 4 bases, V lost 6 bases, and 8 bases had no gene match. In nucleotides, the CDR3 is TGTGCCAGCAGCCAGGGGGGTGCTTCCTATGGCTACACCTTC. Protein product: CASSQGGASYGYTF.

This chain uses TRBV19 with TRBJ1-5; 7 bases are shared with TRBD1. The V and J ends lost 4 bases and 1 base, in that order; junction bases with no gene match: 4. The CDR3 covers 15 residues. Germline V gene data show CDR1 as LNHDA and CDR2 as SQIVND (reference sequence). The CDR3 sequence: CASSTTGISNQPQHF. CDR3 coding DNA: TGTGCCAGTAGTACGACAGGGATAAGCAATCAGCCCCAGCATTTT.

The V call is TRBV5-1, the J call TRBJ1-4, with 7 positions matching TRBD1. V was pared by 0 bases and J by 8 bases, with 4 bases of the junction left unmatched. The CDR3 loop spans 14 amino acids. Germline V gene lookup returns CDR1 SGHRS and CDR2 YFSETQ. The CDR3: CASSLDRGGEKLFF. DNA of the CDR3: TGCGCCAGCAGCTTGGACAGGGGCGGAGAAAAACTGTTTTTT.

The chain uses TRBV28 and TRBJ1-5, with D tentatively TRBD1 (6 bases). This CDR3 spans 15 amino acids. The V gene's germline CDR1 is MDHEN and CDR2 SYDVKM. Trimming took 5 bases from V and 8 from J, leaving 19 bases between them. The CDR3 region has the DNA TGTGCCAGCAGTGGGCAGACAGGCCGACGGGAGCCCCAGCATTTT. It codes for CASSGQTGRREPQHF.

V usage is TRBV24-1 and J usage is TRBJ2-1, with TRBD2 identical over 9 bases. The germline V gene encodes CDR1 KGHDR and CDR2 SFDVKD. The V segment lost 0 bases and the J segment 4 bases; nucleotides outside the gene matches: 3. The CDR3 is 16 residues long. In DNA form, the CDR3 reads TGTGCCACCAGTGATTTGAGGCTAGCGGGGTACAATGAGCAGTTCTTC. Translated: CATSDLRLAGYNEQFF.

The chain links TRBV6-1 to TRBJ1-5, with TRBD1 matching over 7 bases. Germline CDR1 and CDR2: MNHNS and SASEGT. The CDR3 contains 16 residues. V lost 0 bases to trimming and J lost 4 bases; unmatched junction nucleotides: 6. The CDR3 loop reads CASSEAQGGANQPQHF. The CDR3 coding sequence is TGTGCCAGCAGTGAAGCACAAGGGGGCGCAAATCAGCCCCAGCATTTT.

J is TRBJ2-2 and V is TRBV10-3, with D perhaps matching TRBD2 (6 bases). The CDR3 consists of 16 residues. V was trimmed by 8 bases and J by 2 bases, leaving 18 bases between them. Germline V lookup: CDR1 ENHRY, CDR2 SYGVKD. The CDR3 bases are TGTGCCATCTCCAGGAGGGGCGGAATTAACACCGGGGAGCTGTTTTTT. Amino acid sequence: CAISRRGGINTGELFF.

This clone is labeled as medium-sized. The genes are TRBV5-1 and TRBJ1-1, with 9 bases matching TRBD1. The CDR3 extends over 15 amino acids. Germline trimming cut 4 bases from V and 1 base from J; bases unmatched to any gene: 5. Germline V lookup: CDR1 SGHRS, CDR2 YFSETQ. The CDR3: CASSPGQGTNTEAFF. The CDR3 DNA reads as TGCGCCAGCAGCCCCGGACAGGGGACGAACACTGAAGCTTTCTTT. Complete variable domain (other parts from reference TRBV5-1 and TRBJ1-1): KAGVTQTPRYLIKTRGQQVTLSCSPISGHRSVSWYQQTPGQGLQFLFEYFSETQRNKGNFPGRFSGRQFSNSRSEMNVSTLELGDSALYLCASSPGQGTNTEAFFGQGTRLTVV.

The V gene is TRBV5-1, the J gene TRBJ2-5; TRBD1 agrees at 7 bases. V gave up 5 bases and J gave up 0 bases; unmatched junction bases: 10. Germline loops: CDR1 SGHRS, CDR2 YFSETQ. The CDR3 totals 16 residues. The DNA of the CDR3 is TGCGCCAGCAGACCGGCTCGGGGACAGAACCAAGAGACCCAGTACTTC. Residues: CASRPARGQNQETQYF. Looking up the rest from reference TRBV5-1 and TRBJ2-5 gives the full variable domain: KAGVTQTPRYLIKTRGQQVTLSCSPISGHRSVSWYQQTPGQGLQFLFEYFSETQRNKGNFPGRFSGRQFSNSRSEMNVSTLELGDSALYLCASRPARGQNQETQYFGPGTRLLVL.

The chain recombines TRBV24-1 with TRBJ2-5, with TRBD1 matching over 10 bases. Germline V gives CDR1 KGHDR, CDR2 SFDVKD. V trimming: 1 base; J trimming: 5 bases; junction bases outside the gene matches: 6. The CDR3 has 16 amino acids. CDR3 in DNA: TGTGCCACCAGTGATTTAGGGACAGGGGCTAGGGAGACCCAGTACTTC. Translating gives CATSDLGTGARETQYF.

This clone was counted a single time. The genes are TRBV5-6 and TRBJ2-4, with 14 nucleotides matching TRBD2. The CDR3 loop spans 16 amino acids. Germline V gene sequence: CDR1 SGHDT, CDR2 YYEEEE. Trimming cost V 3 bases and J 5 bases; bases outside gene matches: 4. The CDR3 sequence is CASSSGLAGVQNIQYF. The CDR3 DNA sequence: TGTGCCAGCAGCTCGGGACTAGCGGGAGTCCAAAACATTCAGTACTTC.

The J gene is TRBJ1-1, the V gene TRBV7-2; D unclear. The ends were cut back, 1 base at V and 3 bases at J, with 12 bases in the middle. This CDR3 has 15 residues. The germline V gene encodes CDR1 SGHTA and CDR2 FQGNSA. CDR3 coding DNA: TGTGCCAGCAGCTTAGACGAGGGCCAGGACACTGAAGCTTTCTTT. This translates into CASSLDEGQDTEAFF.

This chain uses TRBV5-1 with TRBJ2-3, with 7 bases lining up with TRBD1. Germline loops: CDR1 SGHRS, CDR2 YFSETQ. This CDR3 comprises 14 residues. V shed 4 bases and J 0 bases; nucleotides not matched to a gene: 2. The CDR3 spells CASSRDRSTDTQYF. DNA for the CDR3: TGCGCCAGCAGCCGGGACAGAAGCACAGATACGCAGTATTTT. Combining the CDR3 with reference TRBV5-1 and TRBJ2-3 gives the whole variable domain KAGVTQTPRYLIKTRGQQVTLSCSPISGHRSVSWYQQTPGQGLQFLFEYFSETQRNKGNFPGRFSGRQFSNSRSEMNVSTLELGDSALYLCASSRDRSTDTQYFGPGTRLTVL.

This chain joins TRBV6-5 and TRBJ2-1; 9 bases align to TRBD2. V shed 5 bases, J shed 4 bases, and the junction held 6 bases outside the gene matches. Germline CDR1 reads MNHEY; CDR2 reads SVGAGI. The CDR3 spans 15 residues. DNA of the CDR3: TGTGCCAGCAGTCCAGGACTAGCGCCTTACAATGAGCAGTTCTTC. Its translation is CASSPGLAPYNEQFF.

The rearrangement uses TRBV2 and TRBJ1-5; no definite D call. Germline CDR1 SNHLY, CDR2 FYNNEI. Trimming removed 1 base at V and 1 base at J, with 8 bases between. The CDR3 loop spans 15 amino acids. This CDR3 is CASSEGGGSNQPQHF. The CDR3 DNA reads TGTGCCAGCAGTGAAGGCGGAGGGAGCAATCAGCCCCAGCATTTT.